This TCR beta chain was identified during a study of cytomegalovirus exposure and HLA in healthy donors. General study findings and limits: On later analysis, the bulk of CMV-associated TCR beta chains appeared to be HLA-restricted.

13 Jbeta primers and 60 Vbeta primers were used for the PCR. Data came from immunoSEQ multiplex PCR; TCRdb stores just in-frame clones and leaves some out. The sample includes 140,000 to 150,000 clones, 79% of them seen just once. The germline V and J ends were trimmed by 9 bases and 8 bases, with 13 bases remaining between them. CDR3 length: 11 amino acids. In the case of this clone: Its specificity is unknown.

The rearrangement joins TRBV23-1 to TRBJ1-2; D is perhaps TRBD1 (6 bases). TRBV23-1 is assigned to the ORF class and has an uncertain function. Sequencing was done on a sample of PBMCs. The TCR comes from a woman in her 40s in good health and CMV-seropositive. The CDR3, as DNA: TGCGCCAGAACAGGGTTTGAGGGCTACACCTTC. This translates into CARTGFEGYTF.